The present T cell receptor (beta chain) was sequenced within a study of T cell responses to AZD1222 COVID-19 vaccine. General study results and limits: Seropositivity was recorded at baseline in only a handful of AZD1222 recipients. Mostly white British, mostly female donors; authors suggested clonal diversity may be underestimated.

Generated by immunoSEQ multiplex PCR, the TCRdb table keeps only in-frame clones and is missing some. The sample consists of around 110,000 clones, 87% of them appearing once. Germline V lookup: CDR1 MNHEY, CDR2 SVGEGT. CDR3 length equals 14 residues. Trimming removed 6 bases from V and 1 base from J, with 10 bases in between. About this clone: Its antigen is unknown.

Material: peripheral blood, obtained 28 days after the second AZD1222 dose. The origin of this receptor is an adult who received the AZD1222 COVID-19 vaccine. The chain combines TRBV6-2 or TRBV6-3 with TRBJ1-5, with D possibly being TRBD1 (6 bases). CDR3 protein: CASSPRGSNQPQHF. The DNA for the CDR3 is TGTGCCAGCAGCCCCAGGGGAAGCAATCAGCCCCAGCATTTT.